This TCR beta chain was sequenced during a study of blood T cell repertoires in COVID-19. Turning to the study itself: Nucleic acid was either cDNA or gDNA, and it came from T cells, B-cell-depleted T cells, or PBMCs.

V lost 9 bases, J lost 1 base, and 3 bases stayed unmatched. This CDR3 region has 13 residues. Germline lookup yields CDR1 MNHEY and CDR2 SVGAGI. Authors' analysis steps: Estimation of nucleated cell counts was performed using reference gene primer amplification. TCRdb's copy holds only in-frame clones and misses some; the assay was immunoSEQ multiplex PCR. D and trimming were read from the DNA, whereas the V and J calls and clone size are those reported in that table. Of some 240,000 clones listed, more than 65% are singletons. Sequencing input: peripheral blood. This chain links TRBV6-5 with TRBJ1-1, with 9 nucleotides matching TRBD1. This clonotype originated in a woman in her thirties or forties who had recovered from COVID-19. CDR3 coding DNA: TGTGCCAGTACGGGACAGGGGAACACTGAAGCTTTCTTT. Its protein product is CASTGQGNTEAFF.